The rows below give T cell receptor beta chains drawn from one sample of a study of T cells in Graves' hyperthyroidism and ophthalmopathy. TCRdb reprocessed the multiplex PCR reads via MiXCR and lists one record per CDR3 protein. The sample lists nearly 250,000 distinct CDR3 sequences, approximately 23% occurring once. Sequenced input: blood. Source of these receptors: a woman aged 40 to 49 with Graves' ophthalmopathy. CDR3s include the opening cysteine and the closing phenylalanine or tryptophan.

13,TRBJ2-7,TRBV28,CATGVGRTGKQYF
11,TRBJ1-2,TRBV29-1,CSTRMGNGYTF
15,TRBJ1-1,TRBV6-2/TRBV6-3,CASSYDYAVLIEAFF
14,TRBJ1-5,TRBV7-9,CASSQGQPNQPQHF
16,TRBJ2-2,TRBV19,CASRLTSGRRTGELFF
12,TRBJ2-7,TRBV7-9,CASSLGQHEQYF
15,TRBJ2-7,TRBV28,CASMSGRDLSYEQYF
15,TRBJ1-2,TRBV6-5,CASSYSRANQGGYTF
13,TRBJ2-7,TRBV2,CASIPQGSYEQYF
15,TRBJ2-2,TRBV6-1,CASSGLAGVPGELFF
15,TRBJ1-2,TRBV15,CATSSGGDGNYGYTF
13,TRBJ1-5,TRBV12-3/TRBV12-4,CASSSEQGQPQHF
16,TRBJ1-1,TRBV18,CASSPPSVGAGTEAFF
13,TRBJ2-7,TRBV6-1,CASSKQGVYEQYF
14,TRBJ1-1,TRBV6-5,CASSYGGENTEAFF
15,TRBJ2-5,TRBV4-2,CASSQASGDLETQYF
17,TRBJ1-1,TRBV28,CASSAYPGTGQGSEAFF
13,TRBJ2-7,TRBV5-8,CASSLVGGWEQYF
13,TRBJ2-3,TRBV7-8,CASSTPEGTSAYF
15,TRBJ1-1,TRBV28,CASSLPGLLGTEAFF
14,TRBJ2-4,TRBV5-1,CASSLAGGGNIQYF
14,TRBJ2-5,TRBV20-1,CSARPLAGAETQYF